These T cell receptor beta chains were read from a single sample in a study of blood T cells in healthy people across ages. TCRdb independently ran MiXCR on the 5' RACE reads; one entry per CDR3 protein. The sample records 890,000 or so distinct CDR3 sequences, 55% to 65% being singletons. The sample comprised blood. The receptors shown here come from a man under 40 in good health. Both conserved end residues are part of each CDR3. D genes are given only for firm matches. The size entry is marked missing in some rows and otherwise reads once, few, many or a size class.

cdr3_aa clone_size d_call v_call
CASSQDGSPSSYEQYF NA NA TRBV4-3
CASSQATGTTDTQYF NA TRBD1 TRBV4-3
CASSKFEKLFF once NA TRBV21-1
CASSDYEKLFF NA NA TRBV2
CSARHSGGSYNEQFF NA TRBD2 TRBV20-1
CASSQPPGQSNSPLHF few TRBD1 TRBV4-2
CAWSVQGIEQYF NA NA TRBV30
CRTLAGVNTDTQYF NA TRBD2 TRBV20-1
CASSQDSGAKTQYF NA NA TRBV4-2
CASSEAALVRNEQFF few NA TRBV2
CASSTPWAGISDSYNEQFF NA NA TRBV7-9
CASSQVQGAIWSPLHF NA TRBD1 TRBV4-3
CASSVSGGIKNIQYF NA TRBD2 TRBV7-2
CASSPRGRYTDTQYF NA NA TRBV7-2
CASSSGTEYGYTF NA NA TRBV11-1
CASRASGGTKNIQYF few TRBD2 TRBV11-1
CSLMGRDYGYTF NA NA TRBV20-1
CASSLLGRSSYEQYF NA NA TRBV27
CARDRIYEQYF once NA TRBV21-1
CASSLPRGRDTEAFF NA NA TRBV11-2
CASSYSRDRGDIQYF NA TRBD1 TRBV6-6
CASSLALSYEQYF few NA TRBV7-2
CASSLALSGPINEQFF NA NA TRBV7-2
CASSPENLGGYTF few NA TRBV4-2
CASSYGDRRAHNEQFF NA NA TRBV6-6